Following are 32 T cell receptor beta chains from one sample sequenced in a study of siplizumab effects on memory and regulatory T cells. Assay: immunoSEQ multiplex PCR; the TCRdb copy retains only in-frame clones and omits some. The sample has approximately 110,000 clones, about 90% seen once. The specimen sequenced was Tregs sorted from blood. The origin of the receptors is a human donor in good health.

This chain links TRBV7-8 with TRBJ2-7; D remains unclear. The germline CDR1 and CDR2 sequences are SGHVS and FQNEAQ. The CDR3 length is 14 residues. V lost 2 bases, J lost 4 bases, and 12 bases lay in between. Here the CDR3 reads CASSLRALVYEQYF. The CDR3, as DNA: TGTGCCAGCAGCTTACGGGCCCTCGTATACGAGCAGTACTTC.

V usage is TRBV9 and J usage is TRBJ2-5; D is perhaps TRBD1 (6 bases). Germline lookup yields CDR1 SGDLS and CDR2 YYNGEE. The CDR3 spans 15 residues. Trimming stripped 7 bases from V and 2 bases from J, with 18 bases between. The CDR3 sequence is CASALGQTIQETQYF. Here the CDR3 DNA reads TGTGCCAGCGCCCTTGGACAGACGATACAAGAGACCCAGTACTTC. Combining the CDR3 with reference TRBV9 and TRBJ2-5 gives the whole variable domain DSGVTQTPKHLITATGQRVTLRCSPRSGDLSVYWYQQSLDQGLQFLIQYYNGEERAKGNILERFSAQQFPDLHSELNLSSLELGDSALYFCASALGQTIQETQYFGPGTRLLVL.

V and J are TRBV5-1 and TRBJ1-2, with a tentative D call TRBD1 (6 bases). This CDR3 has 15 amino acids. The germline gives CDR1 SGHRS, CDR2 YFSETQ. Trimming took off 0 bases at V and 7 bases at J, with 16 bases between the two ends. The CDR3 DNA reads TGCGCCAGCAGCTTGGTGACGCGGGGGGCGAGTGGCTACACCTTC. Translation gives CASSLVTRGASGYTF.

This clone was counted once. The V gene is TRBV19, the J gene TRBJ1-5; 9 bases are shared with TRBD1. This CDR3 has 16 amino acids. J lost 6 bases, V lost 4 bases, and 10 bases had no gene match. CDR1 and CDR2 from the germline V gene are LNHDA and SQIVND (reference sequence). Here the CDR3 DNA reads TGTGCCAGTAGTAGAGCACCGGGACAGGGCGGTCAGCCCCAGCATTTT. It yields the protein CASSRAPGQGGQPQHF.

In DNA form, the CDR3 reads TGTGCCAGCAGTGCCCAAGGGGACGTCTACGAGCAGTACTTC. Translation gives CASSAQGDVYEQYF. The rearrangement uses TRBV6-1 and TRBJ2-7; the D gene could be TRBD1 or TRBD2 (5 bases each). CDR1 and CDR2 from the germline V gene are MNHNS and SASEGT. The CDR3 has 14 amino acids. Trimming left V 4 bases short and J 3 bases short, with 13 bases between.

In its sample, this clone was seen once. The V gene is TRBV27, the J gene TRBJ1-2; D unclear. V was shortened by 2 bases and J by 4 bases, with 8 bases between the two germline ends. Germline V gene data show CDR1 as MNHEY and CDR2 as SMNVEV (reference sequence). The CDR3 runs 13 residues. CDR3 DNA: TGTGCCAGCAGTTTAACGGGAGCCTATGGCTACACCTTC. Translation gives CASSLTGAYGYTF.

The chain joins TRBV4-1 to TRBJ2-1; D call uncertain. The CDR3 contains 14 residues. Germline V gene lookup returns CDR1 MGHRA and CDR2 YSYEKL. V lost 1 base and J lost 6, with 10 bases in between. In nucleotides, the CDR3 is TGCGCCAGCAGCCAAGGAGGTATCCCCAATGAGCAGTTCTTC. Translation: CASSQGGIPNEQFF.

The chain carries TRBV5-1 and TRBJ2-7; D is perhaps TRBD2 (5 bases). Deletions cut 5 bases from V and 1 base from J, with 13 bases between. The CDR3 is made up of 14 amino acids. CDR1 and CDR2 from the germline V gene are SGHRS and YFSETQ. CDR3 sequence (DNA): TGCGCCAGCAGTACCTCGAGGACTTCCTACGAGCAGTACTTC. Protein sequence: CASSTSRTSYEQYF.

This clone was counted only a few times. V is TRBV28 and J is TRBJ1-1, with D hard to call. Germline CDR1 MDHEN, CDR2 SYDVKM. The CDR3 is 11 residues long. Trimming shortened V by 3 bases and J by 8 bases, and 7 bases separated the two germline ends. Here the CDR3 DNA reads TGTGCCAGCAGTTTGTTGTCCGAAGCTTTCTTT. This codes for CASSLLSEAFF.

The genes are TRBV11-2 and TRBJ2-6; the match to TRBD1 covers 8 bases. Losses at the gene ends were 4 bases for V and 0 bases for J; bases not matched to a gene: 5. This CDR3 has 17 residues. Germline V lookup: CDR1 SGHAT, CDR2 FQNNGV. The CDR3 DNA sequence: TGTGCCAGCAGCTCGGGACAGGCTAGCTCTGGGGCCAACGTCCTGACTTTC. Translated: CASSSGQASSGANVLTF. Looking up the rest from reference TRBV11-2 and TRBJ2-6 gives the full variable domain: EAGVAQSPRYKIIEKRQSVAFWCNPISGHATLYWYQQILGQGPKLLIQFQNNGVVDDSQLPKDRFSAERLKGVDSTLKIQPAKLEDSAVYLCASSSGQASSGANVLTFGAGSRLTVL.

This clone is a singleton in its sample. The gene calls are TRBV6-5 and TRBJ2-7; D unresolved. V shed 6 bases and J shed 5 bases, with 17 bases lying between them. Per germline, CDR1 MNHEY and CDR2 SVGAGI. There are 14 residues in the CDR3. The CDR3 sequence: CASSLRSPAHEQYF. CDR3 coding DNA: TGTGCCAGCAGCCTTAGGAGCCCGGCCCACGAGCAGTACTTC.

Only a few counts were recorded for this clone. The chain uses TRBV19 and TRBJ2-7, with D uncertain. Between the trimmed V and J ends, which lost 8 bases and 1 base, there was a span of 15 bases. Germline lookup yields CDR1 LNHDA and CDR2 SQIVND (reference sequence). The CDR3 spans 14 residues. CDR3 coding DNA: TGTGCCAGTCGCCTCCGCCTCACTTCCTACGAGCAGTACTTC. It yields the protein CASRLRLTSYEQYF.

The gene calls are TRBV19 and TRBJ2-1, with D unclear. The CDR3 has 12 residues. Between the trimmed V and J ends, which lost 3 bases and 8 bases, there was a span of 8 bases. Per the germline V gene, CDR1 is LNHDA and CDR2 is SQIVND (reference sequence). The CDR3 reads CASSIGRHEQFF. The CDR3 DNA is TGTGCCAGTAGTATTGGCAGACATGAGCAGTTCTTC.

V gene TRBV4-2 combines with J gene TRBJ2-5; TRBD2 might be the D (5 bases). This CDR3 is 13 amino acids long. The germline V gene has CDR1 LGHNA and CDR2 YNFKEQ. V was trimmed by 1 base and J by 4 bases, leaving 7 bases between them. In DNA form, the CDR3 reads TGTGCCAGCAGCCAAGTTGAGGGAGAGACCCAGTACTTC. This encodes CASSQVEGETQYF.

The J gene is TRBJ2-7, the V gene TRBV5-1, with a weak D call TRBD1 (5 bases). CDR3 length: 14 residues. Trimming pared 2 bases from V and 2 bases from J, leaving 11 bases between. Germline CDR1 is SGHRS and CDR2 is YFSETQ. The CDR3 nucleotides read TGCGCCAGCAGCTTAGCAGGGCAGCCCTACGAGCAGTACTTC. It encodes CASSLAGQPYEQYF.

CDR3 amino acids: CASSMRRGAYEQYF. CDR3 nucleotides: TGTGCCAGTAGTATGCGGCGGGGTGCCTACGAGCAGTACTTC. The chain links TRBV19 to TRBJ2-7, with a weak D call TRBD2 (6 bases). Trimming removed 3 bases at V and 2 bases at J, with 11 bases between. The CDR3 extends over 14 amino acids. CDR1 and CDR2 (germline): LNHDA, SQIVND (reference sequence).

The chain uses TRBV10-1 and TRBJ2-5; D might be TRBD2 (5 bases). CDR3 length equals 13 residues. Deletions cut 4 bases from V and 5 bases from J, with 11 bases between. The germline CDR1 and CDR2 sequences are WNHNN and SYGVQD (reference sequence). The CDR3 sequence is CASSVGAGETQYF. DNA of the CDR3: TGCGCCAGCAGTGTGGGAGCCGGGGAGACCCAGTACTTC.

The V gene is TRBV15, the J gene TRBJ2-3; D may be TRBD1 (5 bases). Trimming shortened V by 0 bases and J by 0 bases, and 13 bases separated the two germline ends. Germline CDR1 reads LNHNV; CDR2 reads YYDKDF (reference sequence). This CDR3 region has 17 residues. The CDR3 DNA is TGTGCCACCAGCAGAGATCGGACATTATCTAGCACAGATACGCAGTATTTT. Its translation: CATSRDRTLSSTDTQYF.

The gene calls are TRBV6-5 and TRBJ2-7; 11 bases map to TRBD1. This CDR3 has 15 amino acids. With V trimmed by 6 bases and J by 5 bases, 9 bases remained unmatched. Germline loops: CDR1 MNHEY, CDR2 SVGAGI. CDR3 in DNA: TGTGCCAGCAGGCTTGGGACAGGGGGATGGGACGAGCAGTACTTC. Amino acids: CASRLGTGGWDEQYF.

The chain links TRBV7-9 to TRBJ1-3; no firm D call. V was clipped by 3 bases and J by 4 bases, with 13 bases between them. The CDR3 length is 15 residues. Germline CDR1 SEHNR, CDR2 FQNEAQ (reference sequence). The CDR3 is CASSFWARSGNTIYF. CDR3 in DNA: TGTGCCAGCAGCTTTTGGGCTCGGTCGGGAAACACCATATATTTT.

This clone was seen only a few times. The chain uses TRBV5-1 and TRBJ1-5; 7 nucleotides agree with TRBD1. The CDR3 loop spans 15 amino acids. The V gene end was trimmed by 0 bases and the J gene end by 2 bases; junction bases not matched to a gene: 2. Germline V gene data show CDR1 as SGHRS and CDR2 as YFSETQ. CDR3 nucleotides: TGCGCCAGCAGCTTGGAGGGGGCGGGCAATCAGCCCCAGCATTTT. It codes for CASSLEGAGNQPQHF.

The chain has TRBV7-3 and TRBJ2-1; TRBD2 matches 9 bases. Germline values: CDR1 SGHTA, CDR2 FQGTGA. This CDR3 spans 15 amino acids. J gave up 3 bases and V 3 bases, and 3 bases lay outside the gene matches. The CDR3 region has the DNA TGTGCCAGCAGCTTGACTAGCGGTTACTACAATGAGCAGTTCTTC. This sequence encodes CASSLTSGYYNEQFF.

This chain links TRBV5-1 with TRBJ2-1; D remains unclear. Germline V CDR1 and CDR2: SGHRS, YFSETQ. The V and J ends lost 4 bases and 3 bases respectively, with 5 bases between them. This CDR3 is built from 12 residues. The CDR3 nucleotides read TGCGCCAGCAGCCGTGGCTACAATGAGCAGTTCTTC. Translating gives CASSRGYNEQFF. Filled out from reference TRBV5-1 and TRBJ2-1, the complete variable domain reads KAGVTQTPRYLIKTRGQQVTLSCSPISGHRSVSWYQQTPGQGLQFLFEYFSETQRNKGNFPGRFSGRQFSNSRSEMNVSTLELGDSALYLCASSRGYNEQFFGPGTRLTVL.

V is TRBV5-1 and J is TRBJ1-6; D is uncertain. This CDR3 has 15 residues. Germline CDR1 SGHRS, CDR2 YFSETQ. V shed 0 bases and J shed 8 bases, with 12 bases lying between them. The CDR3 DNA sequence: TGCGCCAGCAGCTTGGATGGTCTTGGGTATTCACCCCTCCACTTT. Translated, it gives CASSLDGLGYSPLHF.

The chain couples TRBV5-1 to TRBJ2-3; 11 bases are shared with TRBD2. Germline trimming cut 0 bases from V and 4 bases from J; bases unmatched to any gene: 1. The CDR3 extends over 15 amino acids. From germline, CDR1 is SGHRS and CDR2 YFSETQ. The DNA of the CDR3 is TGCGCCAGCAGCTTGGCACTAGCGGGAGCAGATACGCAGTATTTT. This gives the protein CASSLALAGADTQYF.

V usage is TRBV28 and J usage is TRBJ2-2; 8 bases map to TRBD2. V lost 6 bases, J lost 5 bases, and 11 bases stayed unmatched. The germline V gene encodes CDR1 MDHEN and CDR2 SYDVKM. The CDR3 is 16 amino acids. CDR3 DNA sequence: TGTGCCAGCAGGCCTCATTTAGCGGGAAGAACCGGGGAGCTGTTTTTT. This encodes CASRPHLAGRTGELFF.

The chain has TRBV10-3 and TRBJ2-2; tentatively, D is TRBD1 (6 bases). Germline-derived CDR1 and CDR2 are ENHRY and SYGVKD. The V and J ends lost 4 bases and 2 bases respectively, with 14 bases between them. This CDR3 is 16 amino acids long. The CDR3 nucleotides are TGTGCCATCAGTGGACAGGTTACCATTAACACCGGGGAGCTGTTTTTT. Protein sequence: CAISGQVTINTGELFF.

CDR3 nucleotide sequence: TGTGCCAGCAGTCCCCACCACAGCGGGAATAACAATGAGCAGTTCTTC. This codes for CASSPHHSGNNNEQFF. The rearrangement joins TRBV27 to TRBJ2-1, with 7 bases fitting TRBD2. CDR3 size: 16 residues. Germline-derived CDR1 and CDR2 are MNHEY and SMNVEV (reference sequence). Trimming at V came to 5 bases and at J to 5 bases, leaving 12 bases not matched to a gene.

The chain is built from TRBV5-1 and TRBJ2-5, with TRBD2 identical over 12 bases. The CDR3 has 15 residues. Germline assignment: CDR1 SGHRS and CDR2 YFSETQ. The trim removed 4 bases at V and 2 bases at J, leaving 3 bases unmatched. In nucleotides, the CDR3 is TGCGCCAGCAGCATCGGGACTAGCGGGCAAGAGACCCAGTACTTC. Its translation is CASSIGTSGQETQYF.

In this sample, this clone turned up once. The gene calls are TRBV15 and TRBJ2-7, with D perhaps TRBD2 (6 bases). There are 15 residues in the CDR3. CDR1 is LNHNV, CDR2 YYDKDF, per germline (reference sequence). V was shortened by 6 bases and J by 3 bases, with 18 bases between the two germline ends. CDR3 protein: CATSRGGDELYEQYF. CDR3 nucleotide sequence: TGTGCCACCAGTCGAGGCGGGGACGAACTCTACGAGCAGTACTTC.

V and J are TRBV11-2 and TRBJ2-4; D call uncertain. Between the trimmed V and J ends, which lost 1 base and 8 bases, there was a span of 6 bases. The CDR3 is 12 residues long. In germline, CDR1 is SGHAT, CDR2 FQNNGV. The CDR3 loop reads CASSLGTYIQYF. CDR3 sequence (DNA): TGTGCCAGCAGCTTAGGTACATACATTCAGTACTTC. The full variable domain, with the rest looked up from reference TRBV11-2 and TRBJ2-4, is EAGVAQSPRYKIIEKRQSVAFWCNPISGHATLYWYQQILGQGPKLLIQFQNNGVVDDSQLPKDRFSAERLKGVDSTLKIQPAKLEDSAVYLCASSLGTYIQYFGAGTRLSVL.

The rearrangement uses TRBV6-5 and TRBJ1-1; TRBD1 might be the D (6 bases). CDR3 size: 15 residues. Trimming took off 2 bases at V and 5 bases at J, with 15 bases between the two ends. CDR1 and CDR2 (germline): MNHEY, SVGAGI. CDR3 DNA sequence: TGTGCCAGCAGTTACGCGCCAGGGGTCGCAACTGAAGCTTTCTTT. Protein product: CASSYAPGVATEAFF.